This T cell receptor beta chain appears in the sequencing data of a study of cytomegalovirus exposure and HLA in healthy donors. Findings and caveats of the study: The productive fraction for most TCR beta V segments was about 87% or about 30% in an earlier analysis.

CDR1 is SGHVS, CDR2 FNYEAQ, per germline. V lost 1 base to trimming and J lost 4 bases; unmatched junction nucleotides: 3. This CDR3 contains 14 residues. Researchers ran the PCR with 60 Vbeta and 13 Jbeta primers. This table comes from immunoSEQ multiplex PCR, and its TCRdb copy is limited to in-frame clones, with some not included. The table records about 160,000 clones, about 76% of them present only once. Regarding this clone: Its target is unknown.

V usage is TRBV7-6 and J usage is TRBJ1-2; TRBD1 aligns across 7 bases. The source material was PBMCs. The clonotype was recovered from a female donor in good health and CMV-seronegative. CDR3 nucleotides: TGTGCCAGCAGCTTAGATGCAGGGGGCTATGGCTACACCTTC. This codes for CASSLDAGGYGYTF. The full variable domain, completed using reference TRBV7-6 and TRBJ1-2, is GAGVSQSPRYKVTKRGQDVALRCDPISGHVSLYWYRQALGQGPEFLTYFNYEAQQDKSGLPNDRFSAERPEGSISTLTIQRTEQRDSAMYRCASSLDAGGYGYTFGSGTRLTVV.